This TCR beta chain derives from a study of identical twins. Study-wide results and limits: Twins shared beta out-of-frame sequences in excess, but this excess was weaker. Twin pairs' shared out-of-frame alpha sequences were enriched in low generation probability.

The CDR3 loop spans 16 amino acids. J lost 1 base, V lost 3 bases, and 5 bases had no gene match. Germline values: CDR1 SNHLY, CDR2 FYNNEI. Template switching introduced a universal primer site, and the cDNA bore unique molecular identifiers. TCRdb called the 5' RACE reads again in MiXCR, with one record for every CDR3 protein. The repertoire consists of 210,000 or so distinct CDR3 sequences, with around 8.1% occurring once and the leading ten covering 1.9%. A note on this clonotype: No antigen is known for it.

These same records also appear under a second study, on yellow fever vaccine responses in identical twins. That source notes: Twins showed a vaccine T cell response that reportedly seemed partly convergent, partly personalized.

The sample consisted of memory (CD45RO+) T cells sorted from blood. This chain joins TRBV2 and TRBJ2-3, with 9 bases identical to TRBD2. The sequence was collected from a woman in her late teens or twenties in good health. CDR3 sequence (DNA): TGTGCCAGCAGTGACCAGCGGGGGGCTGGCACAGATACGCAGTATTTT. Translated: CASSDQRGAGTDTQYF.